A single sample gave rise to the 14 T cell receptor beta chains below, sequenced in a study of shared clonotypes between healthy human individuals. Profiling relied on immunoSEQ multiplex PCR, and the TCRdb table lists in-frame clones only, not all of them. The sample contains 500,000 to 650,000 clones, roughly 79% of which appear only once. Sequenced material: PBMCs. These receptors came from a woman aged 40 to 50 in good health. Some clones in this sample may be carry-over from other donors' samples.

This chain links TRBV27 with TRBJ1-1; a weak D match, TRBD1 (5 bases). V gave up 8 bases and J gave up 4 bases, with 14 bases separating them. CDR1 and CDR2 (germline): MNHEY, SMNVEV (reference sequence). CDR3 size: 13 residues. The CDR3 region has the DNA TGTGCCAGCCGCACTCAGGGTTTCACTGAAGCTTTCTTT. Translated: CASRTQGFTEAFF.

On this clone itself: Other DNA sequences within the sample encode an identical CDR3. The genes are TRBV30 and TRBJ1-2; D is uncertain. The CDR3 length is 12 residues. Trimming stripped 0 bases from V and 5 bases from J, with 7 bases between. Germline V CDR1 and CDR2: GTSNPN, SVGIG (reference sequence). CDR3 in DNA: TGTGCCTGGAGTGTTTCGGGTTATGGCTACACCTTC. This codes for CAWSVSGYGYTF.

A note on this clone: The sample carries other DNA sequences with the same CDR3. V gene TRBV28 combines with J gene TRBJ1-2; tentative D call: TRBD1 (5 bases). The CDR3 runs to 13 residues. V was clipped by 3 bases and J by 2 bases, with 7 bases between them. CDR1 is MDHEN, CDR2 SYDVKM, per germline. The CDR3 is CASSFGGNYGYTF. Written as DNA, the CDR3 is TGTGCCAGCAGTTTCGGGGGGAACTATGGCTACACCTTC.

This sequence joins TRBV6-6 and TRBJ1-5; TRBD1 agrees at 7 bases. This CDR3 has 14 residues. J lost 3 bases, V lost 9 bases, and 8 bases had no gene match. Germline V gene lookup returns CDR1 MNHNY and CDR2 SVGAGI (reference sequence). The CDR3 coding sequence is TGTGCCAGTATGCCCACAGGGGCCAATCAGCCCCAGCATTTT. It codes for CASMPTGANQPQHF.

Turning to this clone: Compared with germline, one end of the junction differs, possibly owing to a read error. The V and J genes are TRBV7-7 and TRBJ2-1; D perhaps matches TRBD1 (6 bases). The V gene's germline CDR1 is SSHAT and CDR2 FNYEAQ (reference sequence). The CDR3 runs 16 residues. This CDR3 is CASSPYRDRGYNEQFF. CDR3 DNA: TGTGCTAGCAGCCCATACAGGGATCGGGGCTACAATGAGCAGTTCTTC.

The CDR3 DNA sequence: TGTGCCATCAGTGCGGGTGGCTCCGCGAACACCGGGGAGCTGTTTTTT. It specifies CAISAGGSANTGELFF. The chain recombines TRBV10-3 with TRBJ2-2; D is uncertain. The germline V gene has CDR1 ENHRY and CDR2 SYGVKD. The CDR3 sequence is 16 residues long. V was clipped by 4 bases and J by 0 bases, with 12 bases between them.

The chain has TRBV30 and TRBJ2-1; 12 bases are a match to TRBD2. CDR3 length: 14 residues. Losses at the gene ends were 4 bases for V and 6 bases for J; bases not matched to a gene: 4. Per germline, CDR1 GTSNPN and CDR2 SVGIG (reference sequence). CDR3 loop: CAWIRTSGTNEQFF. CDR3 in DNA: TGTGCCTGGATTAGGACTAGCGGGACCAATGAGCAGTTCTTC. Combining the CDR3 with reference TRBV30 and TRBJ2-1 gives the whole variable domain SQTIHQWPATLVQPVGSPLSLECTVEGTSNPNLYWYRQAAGRGLQLLFYSVGIGQISSEVPQNLSASRPQDRQFILSSKKLLLSDSGFYLCAWIRTSGTNEQFFGPGTRLTVL.

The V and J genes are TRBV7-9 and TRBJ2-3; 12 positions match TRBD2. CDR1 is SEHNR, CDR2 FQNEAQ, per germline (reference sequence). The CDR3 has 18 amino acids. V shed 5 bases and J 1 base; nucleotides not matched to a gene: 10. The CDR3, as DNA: TGTGCCAGCAGCCCGATTCTAGCGGGAGGGCCGGGCACAGATACGCAGTATTTT. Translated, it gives CASSPILAGGPGTDTQYF.

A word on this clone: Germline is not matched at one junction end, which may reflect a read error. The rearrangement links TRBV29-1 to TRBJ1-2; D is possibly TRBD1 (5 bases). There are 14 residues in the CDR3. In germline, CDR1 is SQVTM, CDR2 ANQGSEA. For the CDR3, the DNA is TGCAGCGTCGAAGCGGGACGGGGCCAGTGGGGCTACACCTTC. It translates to CSVEAGRGQWGYTF.

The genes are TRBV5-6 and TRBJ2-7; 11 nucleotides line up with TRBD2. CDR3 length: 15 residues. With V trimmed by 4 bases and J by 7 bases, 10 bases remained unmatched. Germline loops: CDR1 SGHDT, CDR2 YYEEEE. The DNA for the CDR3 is TGTGCCAGCAGCCAGACACTAGCGGGAGTAGGGGAGCAGTACTTC. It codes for CASSQTLAGVGEQYF.

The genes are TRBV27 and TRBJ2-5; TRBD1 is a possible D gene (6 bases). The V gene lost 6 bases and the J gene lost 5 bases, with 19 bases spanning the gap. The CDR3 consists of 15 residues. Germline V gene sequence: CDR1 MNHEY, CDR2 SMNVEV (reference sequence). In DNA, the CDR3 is TGTGCCAGCAGAAACGGGACATCTATGTGGGAGACCCAGTACTTC. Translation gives CASRNGTSMWETQYF.

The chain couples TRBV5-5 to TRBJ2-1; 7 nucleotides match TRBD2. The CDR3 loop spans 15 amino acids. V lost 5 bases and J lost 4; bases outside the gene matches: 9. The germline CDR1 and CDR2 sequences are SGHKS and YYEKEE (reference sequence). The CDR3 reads CASRDPAGEYNEQFF. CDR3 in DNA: TGTGCCAGCAGGGACCCGGCGGGAGAATACAATGAGCAGTTCTTC.

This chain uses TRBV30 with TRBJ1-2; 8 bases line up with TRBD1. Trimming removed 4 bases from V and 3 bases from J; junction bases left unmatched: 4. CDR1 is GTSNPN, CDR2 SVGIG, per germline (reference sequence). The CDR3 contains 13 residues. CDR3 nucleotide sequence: TGTGCCTGGACAGACAGGGGACACTATGGCTACACCTTC. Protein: CAWTDRGHYGYTF.

As DNA, the CDR3 is TGTGCCAGTAGTTTCAGGACGACGCTAGCCTACGAGCAGTACTTC. Residues: CASSFRTTLAYEQYF. This chain joins TRBV19 and TRBJ2-7; D unclear. CDR1 is LNHDA, CDR2 SQIVND, per germline (reference sequence). This CDR3 spans 15 amino acids. Trimming took 5 bases from V and 2 from J, leaving 16 bases between them.